The clone carrying this T cell receptor beta chain was counted a few times. Its antigen is undetermined. The ends were cut back, 0 bases at V and 5 bases at J, with 17 bases in the middle. This CDR3 has 17 residues. Germline assignment: CDR1 MGHRA and CDR2 YSYEKL. The data stem from a study of T cell repertoires in cytomegalovirus infection. Whole-study context: Both CMV infection and a matching HLA type were indicated by public TCR beta signatures.

Each CDR3 protein gets one entry after TCRdb re-called the reads with MiXCR. The sample includes hundreds of thousands of distinct CDR3 sequences, 15% to 20% of them seen just once. Study conclusions and caveats: Dominating the ex vivo response were HLA-C-restricted CMV-specific TCR beta clonotypes. The cumulative frequency of public TCR beta families distinguished individuals who carried CMV together with the relevant HLA.

The sequence was obtained from a human donor in good health (CMV status not recorded). Some clones in this sample may be carry-over from other donors' samples. The sample was PBMCs. The chain combines TRBV4-1 with TRBJ2-1; a possible D gene is TRBD2 (6 bases). CDR3 DNA: TGCGCCAGCAGCCAAGATCGTTGGTCGGGCGGGGACAATGAGCAGTTCTTC. Translating it yields CASSQDRWSGGDNEQFF.